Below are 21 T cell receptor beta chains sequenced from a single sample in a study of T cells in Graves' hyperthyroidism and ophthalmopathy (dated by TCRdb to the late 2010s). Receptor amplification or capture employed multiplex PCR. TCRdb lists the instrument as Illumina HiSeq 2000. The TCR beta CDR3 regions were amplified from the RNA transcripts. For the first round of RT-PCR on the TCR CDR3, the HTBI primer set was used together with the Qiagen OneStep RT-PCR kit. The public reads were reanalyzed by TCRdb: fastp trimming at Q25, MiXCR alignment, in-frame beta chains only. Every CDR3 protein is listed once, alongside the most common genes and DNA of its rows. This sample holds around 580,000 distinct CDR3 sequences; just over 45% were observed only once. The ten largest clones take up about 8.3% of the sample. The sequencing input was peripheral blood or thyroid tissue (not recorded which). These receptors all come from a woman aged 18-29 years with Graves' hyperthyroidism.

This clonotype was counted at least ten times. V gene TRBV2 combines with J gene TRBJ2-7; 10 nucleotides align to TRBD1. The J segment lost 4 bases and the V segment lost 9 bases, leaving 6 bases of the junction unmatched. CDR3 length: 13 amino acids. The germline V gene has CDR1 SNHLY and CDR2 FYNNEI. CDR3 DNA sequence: TGTGCCAGACAGGGACAGGGGACGTACGAGCAGTACTTC. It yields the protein CARQGQGTYEQYF.

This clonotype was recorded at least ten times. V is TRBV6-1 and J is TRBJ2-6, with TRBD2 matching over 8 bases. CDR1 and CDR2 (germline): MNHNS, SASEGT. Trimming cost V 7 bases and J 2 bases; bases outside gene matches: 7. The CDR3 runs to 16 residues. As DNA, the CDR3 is TGTGCCAGCACTCCGGGAGGGACAACTGGGGCCAACGTCCTGACTTTC. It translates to CASTPGGTTGANVLTF.

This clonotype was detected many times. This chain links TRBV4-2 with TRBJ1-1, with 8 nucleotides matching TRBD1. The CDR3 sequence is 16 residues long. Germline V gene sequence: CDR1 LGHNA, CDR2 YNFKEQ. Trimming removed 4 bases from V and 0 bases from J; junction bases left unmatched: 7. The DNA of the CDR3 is TGTGCCAGCAGCCCAGAATTGACAGGGGTGAACACTGAAGCTTTCTTT. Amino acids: CASSPELTGVNTEAFF.

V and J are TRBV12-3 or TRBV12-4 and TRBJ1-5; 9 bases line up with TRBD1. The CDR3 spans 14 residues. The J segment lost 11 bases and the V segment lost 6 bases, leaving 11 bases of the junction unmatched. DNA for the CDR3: TGTGCCAGCAGCCCGGGACAGGGTGGTGGGACCCAGCATTTT. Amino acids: CASSPGQGGGTQHF.

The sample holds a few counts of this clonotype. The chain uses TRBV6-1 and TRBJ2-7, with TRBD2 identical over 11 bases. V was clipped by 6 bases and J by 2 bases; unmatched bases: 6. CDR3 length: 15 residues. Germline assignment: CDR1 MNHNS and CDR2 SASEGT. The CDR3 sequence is CASSRTSGLPYEQYF. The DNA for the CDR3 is TGTGCCAGCAGCAGGACTAGCGGGCTGCCCTACGAGCAGTACTTC.

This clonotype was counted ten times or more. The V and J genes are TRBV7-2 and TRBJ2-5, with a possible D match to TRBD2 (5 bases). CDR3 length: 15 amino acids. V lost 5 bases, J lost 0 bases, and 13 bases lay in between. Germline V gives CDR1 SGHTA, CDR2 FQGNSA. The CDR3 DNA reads TGTGCCAGCAGCCCCCGTCAGCGGTACCAAGAGACCCAGTACTTC. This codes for CASSPRQRYQETQYF.

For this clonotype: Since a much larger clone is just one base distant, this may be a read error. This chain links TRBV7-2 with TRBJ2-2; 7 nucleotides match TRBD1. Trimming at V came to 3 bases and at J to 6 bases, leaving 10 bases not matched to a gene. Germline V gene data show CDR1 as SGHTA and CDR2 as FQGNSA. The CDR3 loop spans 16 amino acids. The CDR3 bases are TGTGCCAGCAGCTTGGAAGTGACAGGGATCGCCGGGGAGCTGTTTTTT. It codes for CASSLEVTGIAGELFF.

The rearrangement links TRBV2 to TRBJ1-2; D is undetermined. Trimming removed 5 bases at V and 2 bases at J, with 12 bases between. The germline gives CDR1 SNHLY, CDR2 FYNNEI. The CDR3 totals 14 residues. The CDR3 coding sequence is TGTGCCAGCAGTTTGACTAGCGGGAACTATGGCTACACCTTC. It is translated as CASSLTSGNYGYTF. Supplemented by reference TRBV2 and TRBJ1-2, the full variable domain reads EPEVTQTPSHQVTQMGQEVILRCVPISNHLYFYWYRQILGQKVEFLVSFYNNEISEKSEIFDDQFSVERPDGSNFTLKIRSTKLEDSAMYFCASSLTSGNYGYTFGSGTRLTVV.

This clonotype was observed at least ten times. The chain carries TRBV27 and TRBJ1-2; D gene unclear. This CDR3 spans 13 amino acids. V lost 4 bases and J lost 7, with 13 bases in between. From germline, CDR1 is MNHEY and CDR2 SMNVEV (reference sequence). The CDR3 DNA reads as TGTGCCAGCAGTTCGAGAGTCCAACGTGGCTACACCTTC. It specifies CASSSRVQRGYTF.

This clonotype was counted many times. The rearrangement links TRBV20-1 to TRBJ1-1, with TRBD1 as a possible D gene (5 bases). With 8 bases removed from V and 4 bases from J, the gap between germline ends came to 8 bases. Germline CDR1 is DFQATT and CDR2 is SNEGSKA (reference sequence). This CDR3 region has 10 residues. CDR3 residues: CSPQGTEAFF. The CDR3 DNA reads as TGCAGTCCTCAGGGCACTGAAGCTTTCTTT.

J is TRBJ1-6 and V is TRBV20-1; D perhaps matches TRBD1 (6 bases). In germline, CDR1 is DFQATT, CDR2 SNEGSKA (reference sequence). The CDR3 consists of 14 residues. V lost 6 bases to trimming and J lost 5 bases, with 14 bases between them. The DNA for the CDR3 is TGCAGTGCAACTAAACAGGGTAATAATTCACCCCTCCACTTT. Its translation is CSATKQGNNSPLHF.

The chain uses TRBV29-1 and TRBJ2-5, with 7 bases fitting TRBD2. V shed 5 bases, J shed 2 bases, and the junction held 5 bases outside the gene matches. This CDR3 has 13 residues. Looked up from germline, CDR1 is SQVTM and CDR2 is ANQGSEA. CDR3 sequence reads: CSVLGGSQETQYF. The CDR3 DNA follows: TGCAGCGTTCTTGGCGGGAGTCAAGAGACCCAGTACTTC.

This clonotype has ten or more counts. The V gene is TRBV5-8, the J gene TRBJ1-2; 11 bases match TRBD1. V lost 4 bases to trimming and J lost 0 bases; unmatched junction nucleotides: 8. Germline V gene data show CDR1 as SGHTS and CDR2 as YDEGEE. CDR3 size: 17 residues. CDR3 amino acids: CASSNRDRGSSNYGYTF. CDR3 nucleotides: TGTGCCAGCAGCAACCGGGACAGGGGGTCTTCTAACTATGGCTACACCTTC.

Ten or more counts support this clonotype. The CDR3: CASSSTGGDGYTF. The CDR3, as DNA: TGTGCCAGCAGCTCAACAGGGGGCGATGGCTACACCTTC. V usage is TRBV5-4 and J usage is TRBJ1-2; 9 bases align to TRBD1. Germline values: CDR1 SGHNT, CDR2 YYREEE (reference sequence). This CDR3 has 13 amino acids. The trim removed 3 bases at V and 6 bases at J, leaving 3 bases unmatched.

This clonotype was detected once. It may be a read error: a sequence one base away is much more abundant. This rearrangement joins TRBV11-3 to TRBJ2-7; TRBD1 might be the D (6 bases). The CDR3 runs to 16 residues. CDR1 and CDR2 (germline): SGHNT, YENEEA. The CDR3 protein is CAGSLDRTTGLYEQYF. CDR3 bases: TGTGCCGGCAGCTTAGATCGGACGACAGGACTCTACGAGCAGTACTTC.

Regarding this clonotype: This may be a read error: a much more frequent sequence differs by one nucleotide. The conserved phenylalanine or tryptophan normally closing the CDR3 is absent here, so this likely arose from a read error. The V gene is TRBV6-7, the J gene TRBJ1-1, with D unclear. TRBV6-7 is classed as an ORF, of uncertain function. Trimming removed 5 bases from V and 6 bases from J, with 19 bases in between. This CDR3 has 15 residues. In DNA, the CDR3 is TGTGCCAGCAGTGCCATACCCCGGTTAGGTCCTGAAGCTTTCTCT. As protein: CASSAIPRLGPEAFS.

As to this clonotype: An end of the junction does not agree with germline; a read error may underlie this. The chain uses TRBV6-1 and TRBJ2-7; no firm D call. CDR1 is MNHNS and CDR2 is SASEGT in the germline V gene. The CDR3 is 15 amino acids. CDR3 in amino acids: CASTPGGPSSYKQYF. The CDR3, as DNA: TGTGCCAGCACCCCCGGCGGCCCGAGCTCCTACAAGCAGTACTTC.

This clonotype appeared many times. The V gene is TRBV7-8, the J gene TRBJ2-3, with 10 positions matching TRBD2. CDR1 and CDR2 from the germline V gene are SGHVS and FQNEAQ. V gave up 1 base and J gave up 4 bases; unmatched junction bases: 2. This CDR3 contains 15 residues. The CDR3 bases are TGTGCCAGCAGCTTAGAACTAGCGGGATCAGATACGCAGTATTTT. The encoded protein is CASSLELAGSDTQYF.

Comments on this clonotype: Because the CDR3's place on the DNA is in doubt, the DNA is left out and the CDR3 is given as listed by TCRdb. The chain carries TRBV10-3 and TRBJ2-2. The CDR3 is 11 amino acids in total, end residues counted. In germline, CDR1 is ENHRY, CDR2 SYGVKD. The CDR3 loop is CAISLEGSCFF.

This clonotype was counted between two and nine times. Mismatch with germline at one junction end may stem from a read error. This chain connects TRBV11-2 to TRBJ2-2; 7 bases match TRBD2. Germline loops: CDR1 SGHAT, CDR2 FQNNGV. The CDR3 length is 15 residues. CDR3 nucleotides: TGTGCCAGCAGCCAAGAGAAGGGAGGGACCGGGGAGGTGTTTTTT. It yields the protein CASSQEKGGTGEVFF.

CDR3 nucleotide sequence: TGCAGCGATTTGGTAGCGGAAGGAACTGGGGCCAACGTCCTGACTTTC. Translated, it gives CSDLVAEGTGANVLTF. The chain employs TRBV29-1 and TRBJ2-6; possible D gene TRBD2, 6 bases. The CDR3 consists of 16 residues. The V gene's germline CDR1 is SQVTM and CDR2 ANQGSEA. The V end was cut by 7 bases, the J end by 2 bases, with 18 bases between.